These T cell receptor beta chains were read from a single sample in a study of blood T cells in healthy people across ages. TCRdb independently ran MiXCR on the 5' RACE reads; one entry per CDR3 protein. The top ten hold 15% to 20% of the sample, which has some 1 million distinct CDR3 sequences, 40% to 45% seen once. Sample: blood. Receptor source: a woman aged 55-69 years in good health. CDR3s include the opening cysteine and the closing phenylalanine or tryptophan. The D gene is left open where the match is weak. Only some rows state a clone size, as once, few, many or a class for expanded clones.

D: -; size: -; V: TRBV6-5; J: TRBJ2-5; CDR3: CASSHRGGREETQYF; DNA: TGTGCCAGCAGCCACCGAGGGGGGAGGGAAGAGACCCAGTACTTC
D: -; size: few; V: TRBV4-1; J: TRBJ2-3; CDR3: CASSQSAVTDTQYF; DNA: TGCGCCAGCAGCCAATCGGCGGTCACAGATACGCAGTATTTT
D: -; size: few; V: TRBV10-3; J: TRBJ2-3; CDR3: CAITITDTQYF; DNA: TGTGCCATCACTATCACAGATACGCAGTATTTT
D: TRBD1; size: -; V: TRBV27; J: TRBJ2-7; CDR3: CASTKRTGAVSSYEQYF; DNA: TGTGCCAGCACCAAAAGGACAGGGGCCGTAAGCTCCTACGAGCAGTACTTC
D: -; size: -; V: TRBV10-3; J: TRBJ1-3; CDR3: CAISDPIFSGNTIYF; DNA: TGTGCCATCAGTGACCCTATCTTCTCTGGAAACACCATATATTTT
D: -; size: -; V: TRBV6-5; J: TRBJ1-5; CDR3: CASSYLGNQPQHF; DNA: TGTGCCAGCAGTTACTTGGGGAATCAGCCCCAGCATTTT
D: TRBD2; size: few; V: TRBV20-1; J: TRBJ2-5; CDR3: CSARDLAGLGTQYF; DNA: TGCAGTGCTAGAGATTTAGCGGGCTTAGGGACCCAGTACTTC
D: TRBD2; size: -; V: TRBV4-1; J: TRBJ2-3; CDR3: CASSQELAGGADTQYF; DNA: TGCGCCAGCAGCCAAGAGTTGGCGGGAGGTGCAGATACGCAGTATTTT
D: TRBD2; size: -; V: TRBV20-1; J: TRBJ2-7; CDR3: CSARDRASGRGDEQYF; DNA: TGCAGTGCTAGAGATCGGGCTAGCGGGAGAGGCGATGAGCAGTACTTC
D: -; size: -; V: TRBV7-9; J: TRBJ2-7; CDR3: CASTHPGPVHEQYF; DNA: TGTGCCAGCACCCACCCGGGACCCGTTCACGAGCAGTACTTC
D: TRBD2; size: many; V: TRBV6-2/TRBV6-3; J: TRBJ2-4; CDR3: CASSLTSGRKNIQYF; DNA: TGTGCCAGCAGTCTTACTAGCGGGAGGAAAAACATTCAGTACTTC
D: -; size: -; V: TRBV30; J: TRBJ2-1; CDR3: CAWSADTNEQFF; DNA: TGTGCCTGGAGTGCAGACACCAATGAGCAGTTCTTC
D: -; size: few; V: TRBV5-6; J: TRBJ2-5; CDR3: CASSSDSTGEQYF; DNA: TGTGCCAGCAGCTCGGACTCTACGGGGGAGCAGTACTTC
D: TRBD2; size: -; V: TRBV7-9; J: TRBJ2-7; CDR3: CASSWEGEPGEQYF; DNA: TGTGCCAGCAGTTGGGAGGGAGAACCGGGCGAGCAGTACTTC
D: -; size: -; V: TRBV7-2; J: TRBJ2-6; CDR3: CASSPRPGAGPSGANVLTF; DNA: TGTGCCAGCAGCCCAAGACCCGGGGCAGGACCCTCTGGGGCCAACGTCCTGACTTTC
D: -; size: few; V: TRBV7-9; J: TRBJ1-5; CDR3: CASQTENQPQHF; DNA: TGTGCCAGCCAGACGGAGAATCAGCCCCAGCATTTT
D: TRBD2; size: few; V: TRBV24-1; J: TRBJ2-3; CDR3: CATSEPKGGPTDTQYF; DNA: TGTGCCACCAGTGAGCCTAAGGGAGGGCCAACAGATACGCAGTATTTT
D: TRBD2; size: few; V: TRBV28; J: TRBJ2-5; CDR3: CASSLGSGGTETQYF; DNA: TGTGCCAGCAGTTTGGGGTCGGGGGGGACGGAGACCCAGTACTTC
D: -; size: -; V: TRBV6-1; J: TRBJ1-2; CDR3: CASSFAVGGLGYTF; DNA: TGTGCCAGCAGCTTTGCCGTCGGGGGACTAGGCTACACCTTC
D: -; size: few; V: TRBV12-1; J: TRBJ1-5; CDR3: CASSFEGNQGNQPQHF; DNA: TGTGCCAGCAGCTTTGAGGGGAATCAGGGCAATCAGCCCCAGCATTTT
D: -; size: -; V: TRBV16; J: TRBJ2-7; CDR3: CASSQSPSHEQYF; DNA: TGTGCCAGCAGCCAATCGCCCAGCCACGAGCAGTACTTC
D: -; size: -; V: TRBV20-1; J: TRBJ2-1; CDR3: CSARVTGEQFF; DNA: TGCAGTGCTAGGGTTACTGGAGAGCAGTTCTTC
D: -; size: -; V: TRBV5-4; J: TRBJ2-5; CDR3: CASSPRAGNRETQYF; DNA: TGTGCCAGCAGCCCCCGGGCGGGAAATAGGGAGACCCAGTACTTC
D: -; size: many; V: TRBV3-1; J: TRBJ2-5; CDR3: CATLGQSWGETQYF; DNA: TGTGCCACCTTAGGACAGTCATGGGGAGAGACCCAGTACTTC
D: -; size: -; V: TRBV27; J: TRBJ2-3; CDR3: CASSKSSTDTQYF; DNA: TGTGCCAGCAGTAAATCTAGCACAGATACGCAGTATTTT
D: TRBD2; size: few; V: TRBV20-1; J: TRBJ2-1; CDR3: CSARDRASGRAPYYNEQFF; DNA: TGCAGTGCTAGAGATCGGGCTAGCGGGAGGGCCCCCTACTACAATGAGCAGTTCTTC
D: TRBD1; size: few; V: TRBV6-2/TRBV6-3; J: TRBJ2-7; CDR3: CASSKQGAGNEQYF; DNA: TGTGCCAGCAGCAAACAGGGGGCGGGAAACGAGCAGTACTTC
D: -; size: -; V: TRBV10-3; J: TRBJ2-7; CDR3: CAISERLGRADEQYF; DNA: TGTGCCATCAGTGAGAGGTTAGGCCGAGCCGACGAGCAGTACTTC
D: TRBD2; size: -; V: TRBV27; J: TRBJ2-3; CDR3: CASSPVSGGELWTDTQYF; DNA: TGTGCCAGCAGTCCCGTTTCGGGAGGGGAACTGTGGACAGATACGCAGTATTTT